This TCR beta chain was obtained from a study of Ad26.COV2.S vaccination and SARS-CoV-2 variants. Across the whole study: The study gave Ad26.COV2.S intramuscularly, once or twice 56 days apart.

Turning to this clone: Its antigen is unidentified.

This CDR3 region has 15 residues. The germline V gene has CDR1 MNHNS and CDR2 SASEGT. V was shortened by 0 bases and J by 2 bases, with 8 bases between the two germline ends. Generated by immunoSEQ multiplex PCR, the TCRdb table keeps only in-frame clones and is missing some. The profile shows about 350,000 clones, about 88% of them singletons. Study observations and caveats: Spike-specific TCR breadth was greater in vaccine than placebo recipients. Non-spike TCR breadth did not differ much between vaccine and placebo recipients.

The treatment here: 15 to 20 received Ad26.COV2.S at low or high dose, single or two shots; roughly 5 received placebo; per-sample allocation not given. The samples date from day 63 after the first vaccine or placebo injection. The vaccine antigen was prefusion-stabilized Wuhan SARS-CoV-2 spike. This chain links TRBV6-1 with TRBJ1-5, with D possibly TRBD1 on 5 matching bases. This clonotype was obtained from a person aged 18 to 59 who received the Ad26.COV2.S COVID-19 vaccine or a placebo. The source material was peripheral blood, sampled in a trial of Ad26.COV2.S vaccine versus placebo. CDR3 coding DNA: TGTGCCAGCAGTGAAGCAAGGGGCGGCAATCAGCCCCAGCATTTT. Amino acids: CASSEARGGNQPQHF.